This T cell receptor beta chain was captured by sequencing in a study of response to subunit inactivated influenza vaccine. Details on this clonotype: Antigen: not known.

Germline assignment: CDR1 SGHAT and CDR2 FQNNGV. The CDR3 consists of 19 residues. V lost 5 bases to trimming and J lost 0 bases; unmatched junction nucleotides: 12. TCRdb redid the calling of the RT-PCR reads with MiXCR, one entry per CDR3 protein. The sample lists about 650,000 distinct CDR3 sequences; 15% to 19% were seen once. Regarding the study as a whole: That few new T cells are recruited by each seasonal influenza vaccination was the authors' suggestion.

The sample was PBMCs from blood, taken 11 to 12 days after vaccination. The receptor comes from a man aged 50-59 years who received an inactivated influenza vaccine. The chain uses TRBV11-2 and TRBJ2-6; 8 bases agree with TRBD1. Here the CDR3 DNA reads TGTGCCAGCAGCCCCATGGCAGGGGGCGCACCCTCTGGGGCCAACGTCCTGACTTTC. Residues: CASSPMAGGAPSGANVLTF.